The rows below give T cell receptor beta chains drawn from one sample of a study of T cell repertoires in cytomegalovirus infection. MiXCR, run by TCRdb on the reads, gives a single entry per CDR3 protein. The sample contains around 450,000 distinct CDR3 sequences, 10% to 12% of which appear only once. Sequencing was done on a sample of PBMCs. The receptors come from a human donor in good health (CMV status not recorded). Some clones in this sample may be carry-over from other donors' samples. The CDR3 runs from the conserved cysteine through the conserved F or W. The D gene is left open where the match is weak. The listing skips clone size in some rows; elsewhere it reads once, few, many or a size class.

size	V	J	D	length	DNA	CDR3
many	TRBV10-3	TRBJ1-3	NA	17	TGTGCCATCTCAACTAAGCAGCGGGACTTCTCTGGAAACACCATATATTTT	CAISTKQRDFSGNTIYF
many	TRBV7-2	TRBJ2-1	TRBD2	15	TGTGCCAGCAGCTCACGAACTAGCGGGAGAGTCGGGCAGTTCTTC	CASSSRTSGRVGQFF
few	TRBV3-1	TRBJ2-7	TRBD2	15	TGTGCCAGCAGGCTCGGGACTAGCGGCCCCTACGAGCAGTACTTC	CASRLGTSGPYEQYF
once	TRBV20-1	TRBJ2-2	NA	12	TGCAGTGCTAGAGGAGGGCCTGGGGAGCTGTTTTTT	CSARGGPGELFF
many	TRBV7-6	TRBJ2-1	NA	16	TGTGCCAGCAGCTATCAAGGGTGGCGGGGAAACAATGAGCAGTTCTTC	CASSYQGWRGNNEQFF
many	TRBV14	TRBJ1-2	NA	17	TGTGCCAGCAGCCAAGCCCGAGAAACAGAAGCTAACTATGGCTACACCTTC	CASSQARETEANYGYTF
many	TRBV20-1	TRBJ2-7	NA	12	TGCAGTGCAGCCGGGACTCCCGACGAGCAGTACTTC	CSAAGTPDEQYF
many	TRBV6-2/TRBV6-3	TRBJ1-6	NA	14	TGTGCCAGCAGTTATCGGACAGCAAATTCACCCCTCCACTTT	CASSYRTANSPLHF
many	TRBV6-1	TRBJ1-5	NA	13	TGTGCCAGCAGTGAAGCCGAAAGACAGCCCCAGCATTTT	CASSEAERQPQHF
many	TRBV7-9	TRBJ2-5	NA	14	TGTGCCAGCAGCTTTCCCCAGGGTCGTGAGACCCAGTACTTC	CASSFPQGRETQYF
NA	TRBV5-1	TRBJ2-7	TRBD2	13	TGCGCCAGCAGCTTGGGGACTAGAGACGAGCAGTACTTC	CASSLGTRDEQYF
many	TRBV7-9	TRBJ2-3	NA	16	TGTGCCAGCAGCTTCGACCGGGCCCCGAGGGCAGATACGCAGTATTTT	CASSFDRAPRADTQYF
few	TRBV2	TRBJ2-7	NA	12	TGTGCCAGCAGTGAAGCCGTCTACGAGCAGTACTTC	CASSEAVYEQYF
many	TRBV7-8	TRBJ2-1	NA	17	TGTGCCAGCAGCTGGGAAGGGCATCGCGTCTCCTACAATGAGCAGTTCTTC	CASSWEGHRVSYNEQFF
many	TRBV12-3/TRBV12-4	TRBJ1-1	NA	15	TGTGCCAGCAGTTCGTCGAGGGGTCTGAACACTGAAGCTTTCTTT	CASSSSRGLNTEAFF
many	TRBV24-1	TRBJ2-5	NA	12	TGTGCCACCAGTGACTTAACAGGGTTTCAGTACTTC	CATSDLTGFQYF
many	TRBV28	TRBJ2-7	TRBD2	14	TGTGCCACCAGAGCCGCGGGGGAAAACTACGAGCAGTACTTC	CATRAAGENYEQYF
many	TRBV2	TRBJ2-1	TRBD2	15	TGTGCCAGCAGTGTGGGCGGGGGGTTCGTAAATGAGCAGTTCTTC	CASSVGGGFVNEQFF
many	TRBV6-1	TRBJ2-5	NA	15	TGTGCCAGCAGTGAAATGATGACCCTAGGAGAGACCCAGTACTTC	CASSEMMTLGETQYF
NA	TRBV2	TRBJ1-3	NA	15	TGTGCCAGCAGACTAGGGGGGGCGAGAGGAAACACCATATATTTT	CASRLGGARGNTIYF
many	TRBV28	TRBJ2-7	TRBD2	13	TGTGCCAGCACCCCCCCGGAGCGGGAGCTGCAGTACTTC	CASTPPERELQYF
many	TRBV7-9	TRBJ1-1	NA	13	TGTGCCAGCAGCGTAGGGGAAGGGAATCTGGCTTTCTTT	CASSVGEGNLAFF
NA	TRBV2	TRBJ1-5	NA	13	TGTGCCAGCAGTGGAGAAGGGGATCAGCCCCAGCATTTT	CASSGEGDQPQHF
many	TRBV19	TRBJ1-5	NA	14	TGTGCCAGTAGACCCTTGTCCCCGGATCAGCCCCAGCATTTT	CASRPLSPDQPQHF
NA	TRBV6-4	TRBJ1-2	TRBD1	14	TGTGCCAGCAGTCCTTCGACAGGGAGCTATGGCTACACCTTC	CASSPSTGSYGYTF
many	TRBV6-1	TRBJ2-7	NA	15	TGTGCCAGCAGTGAAACCCGCGGATCCCCCTACGAGCAGTACTTC	CASSETRGSPYEQYF
few	TRBV7-6	TRBJ2-2	TRBD2	17	TGTGCCAGCAGCTTAGATGGACTAGCGGGGGCTACCGGGGAGCTGTTTTTT	CASSLDGLAGATGELFF